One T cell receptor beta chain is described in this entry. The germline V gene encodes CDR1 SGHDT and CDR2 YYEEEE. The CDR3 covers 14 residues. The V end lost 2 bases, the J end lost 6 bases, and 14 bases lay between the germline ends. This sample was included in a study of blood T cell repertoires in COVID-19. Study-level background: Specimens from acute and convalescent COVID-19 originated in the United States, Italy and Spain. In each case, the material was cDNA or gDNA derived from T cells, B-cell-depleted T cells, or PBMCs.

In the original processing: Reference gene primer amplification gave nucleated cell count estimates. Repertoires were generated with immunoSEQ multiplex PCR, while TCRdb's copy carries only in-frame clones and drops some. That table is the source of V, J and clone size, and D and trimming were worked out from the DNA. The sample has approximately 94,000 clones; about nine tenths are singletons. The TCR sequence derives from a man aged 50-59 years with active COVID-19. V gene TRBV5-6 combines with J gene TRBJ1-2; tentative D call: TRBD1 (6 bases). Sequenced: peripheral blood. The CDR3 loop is CASSLEQGRHGYTF. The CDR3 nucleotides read TGTGCCAGCAGCTTAGAACAGGGACGCCATGGCTACACCTTC.